This TCR beta chain was observed in a study of cytomegalovirus exposure and HLA in healthy donors. Across the whole study: Tens of millions of unique TCR sequences came from HLA-typed donors in an early release.

13 Jbeta primers and 60 Vbeta primers were used for the PCR. As handled by the study authors: A follow-up analysis tallied tens of millions of unique TCR beta chains, some 9.9 million shared. This table comes from immunoSEQ multiplex PCR, and its TCRdb copy is limited to in-frame clones, with some not included. The V and J calls and clone size come from that table; D and trimming were worked out from the DNA. The sample holds approximately 90,000 clones, roughly 79% seen once. In its sample, this clone was seen once. The V gene's germline CDR1 is SGHTS and CDR2 YDEGEE. After removal of 4 bases from V and 7 bases from J, the junction contained 5 bases not matched to a gene. This CDR3 comprises 13 residues.

The TCR originated in a male donor in good health and CMV-seronegative. The sequenced sample consisted of PBMCs. V gene TRBV5-8 combines with J gene TRBJ1-3; 7 bases fit TRBD1. The CDR3 DNA reads TGTGCCAGCAGCGACGAGACAGGGAACACCATATATTTT. It yields the protein CASSDETGNTIYF.